Below are 27 T cell receptor beta chains sequenced from a single sample in a study of blood T cell repertoires in COVID-19. Assay: immunoSEQ multiplex PCR; the TCRdb copy retains only in-frame clones and omits some. The table records 250,000 to 300,000 clones, 75% to 90% of them present only once. What was sequenced was PBMCs or T cells enriched from blood (not recorded which). The receptor source for this set is a woman aged 35 to 49 who had recovered from COVID-19.

The chain employs TRBV7-8 and TRBJ2-3, with D perhaps TRBD2 (7 bases). The germline CDR1 and CDR2 sequences are SGHVS and FQNEAQ. The CDR3 extends over 13 amino acids. V was shortened by 5 bases and J by 6 bases, with 12 bases between the two germline ends. Here the CDR3 reads CASSGGATDTQYF. The CDR3 DNA reads TGTGCCAGCAGCGGGGGGGCCACGGATACGCAGTATTTT.

The J gene is TRBJ1-5, the V gene TRBV15; TRBD1 is a possible D gene (6 bases). Trimming removed 5 bases from V and 5 bases from J, with 19 bases in between. Per the germline V gene, CDR1 is LNHNV and CDR2 is YYDKDF (reference sequence). This CDR3 region has 16 residues. CDR3 protein: CATSLTYRVGDQPQHF. The CDR3 DNA reads as TGTGCCACCAGCCTCACCTACAGGGTCGGGGATCAGCCCCAGCATTTT.

The gene calls are TRBV12-3 or TRBV12-4 and TRBJ2-7, with D tentatively TRBD1 (7 bases). V was clipped by 6 bases and J by 3 bases, with 12 bases between them. The CDR3 totals 13 residues. The CDR3 sequence: CASRRDRNYEQYF. The CDR3 bases are TGTGCCAGCAGGCGGGACAGAAACTACGAGCAGTACTTC.

The chain carries TRBV6-1 and TRBJ2-1, with 9 nucleotides matching TRBD2. CDR3 size: 15 residues. V dropped 1 base and J dropped 8; count of bases not matched to a gene: 6. Germline CDR1 reads MNHNS; CDR2 reads SASEGT. CDR3: CASSEGLAGIHEQFF. In DNA, the CDR3 is TGTGCCAGCAGTGAAGGGCTAGCGGGAATTCATGAGCAGTTCTTC.

CDR3 coding DNA: TGTGCCAGTAGTAGAACAGGGAGCAATCAGCCCCAGCATTTT. As protein: CASSRTGSNQPQHF. This chain links TRBV19 with TRBJ1-5; the D gene is possibly TRBD1 (6 bases). The length of the CDR3 is 14 residues. Germline CDR1 and CDR2: LNHDA and SQIVND (reference sequence). V shed 4 bases and J shed 1 base, with 8 bases lying between them.

The chain combines TRBV5-1 with TRBJ2-2, with D perhaps matching TRBD2 (6 bases). The CDR3 has 13 residues. The germline V gene encodes CDR1 SGHRS and CDR2 YFSETQ. Between the trimmed V and J ends, which lost 5 bases and 1 base, there was a span of 6 bases. Here the CDR3 reads CASRGGNTGELFF. The CDR3 region has the DNA TGCGCCAGCAGGGGAGGGAACACCGGGGAGCTGTTTTTT.

This chain joins TRBV19 and TRBJ1-5, with D tentatively TRBD1 (5 bases). Trimming shortened V by 1 base and J by 5 bases, and 9 bases separated the two germline ends. This CDR3 has 14 amino acids. The germline CDR1 and CDR2 sequences are LNHDA and SQIVND (reference sequence). The CDR3 nucleotides read TGTGCCAGTAGTATAGCAGGGAACTATCAGCCCCAGCATTTT. Amino acid sequence: CASSIAGNYQPQHF.

CDR3 in DNA: TGTGCCAGCAGTTTATTAGGACAGGGGGAAACCTATAATTCACCCCTCCACTTT. Residues: CASSLLGQGETYNSPLHF. This chain links TRBV28 with TRBJ1-6; 10 bases map to TRBD1. This CDR3 region has 18 residues. Unmatched junction bases numbered 5, after V lost 1 base and J lost 2 bases. The germline gives CDR1 MDHEN, CDR2 SYDVKM.

The gene calls are TRBV6-1 and TRBJ2-1, with 7 bases lining up with TRBD1. Germline V lookup: CDR1 MNHNS, CDR2 SASEGT. The CDR3 runs 16 residues. Trimming at V came to 3 bases and at J to 4 bases, leaving 9 bases not matched to a gene. The CDR3 sequence: CASSDPSTGNYNEQFF. The CDR3 region has the DNA TGTGCCAGCAGTGACCCCTCGACAGGGAATTACAATGAGCAGTTCTTC.

V usage is TRBV2 and J usage is TRBJ2-3; the D gene is possibly TRBD1 (6 bases). V lost 6 bases to trimming and J lost 1 base, with 14 bases between them. The CDR3 runs 15 residues. Per the germline V gene, CDR1 is SNHLY and CDR2 is FYNNEI. The CDR3 spells CASSLQDRRTDTQYF. The CDR3 DNA is TGTGCCAGCAGCTTACAGGACAGACGCACAGATACGCAGTATTTT.

The chain has TRBV5-6 and TRBJ2-5; D is possibly TRBD2 (6 bases). The CDR3 length is 14 residues. Trimming took 6 bases from V and 4 from J, leaving 16 bases between them. Germline CDR1 SGHDT, CDR2 YYEEEE. CDR3 in amino acids: CASNSLTGGETQYF. CDR3 in DNA: TGTGCCAGCAATAGCTTAACCGGGGGAGAGACCCAGTACTTC.

The genes are TRBV28 and TRBJ1-2; D is perhaps TRBD1 (6 bases). The CDR3 has 15 amino acids. Germline V gives CDR1 MDHEN, CDR2 SYDVKM. Trimming removed 5 bases from V and 2 bases from J, with 15 bases in between. This chain's CDR3 is CASSGPGHLNYGYTF. DNA of the CDR3: TGTGCCAGCAGTGGACCGGGACACCTCAACTATGGCTACACCTTC.

V gene TRBV5-6 combines with J gene TRBJ2-7, with 7 positions matching TRBD1. V was clipped by 2 bases and J by 2 bases; unmatched bases: 4. This CDR3 comprises 14 residues. Germline loops: CDR1 SGHDT, CDR2 YYEEEE. The CDR3 loop reads CASSLRQGAYEQYF. CDR3 in DNA: TGTGCCAGCAGCTTAAGGCAGGGGGCCTACGAGCAGTACTTC.

J is TRBJ2-7 and V is TRBV5-6; D unclear. The CDR3 totals 14 residues. The ends were cut back, 0 bases at V and 2 bases at J, with 9 bases in the middle. The germline CDR1 and CDR2 sequences are SGHDT and YYEEEE. The CDR3 DNA reads TGTGCCAGCAGCTTGGCAGATAATCCCTACGAGCAGTACTTC. Translation gives CASSLADNPYEQYF.

The chain joins TRBV9 to TRBJ1-1; perhaps TRBD1 as D (5 bases). The CDR3 covers 13 residues. V lost 2 bases to trimming and J lost 3 bases, with 8 bases between them. Germline loops: CDR1 SGDLS, CDR2 YYNGEE. The CDR3: CASSVTGYTEAFF. CDR3 sequence (DNA): TGTGCCAGCAGCGTTACAGGTTACACTGAAGCTTTCTTT. The full variable domain, in which reference TRBV9 and TRBJ1-1 provide the parts outside the CDR3, is DSGVTQTPKHLITATGQRVTLRCSPRSGDLSVYWYQQSLDQGLQFLIQYYNGEERAKGNILERFSAQQFPDLHSELNLSSLELGDSALYFCASSVTGYTEAFFGQGTRLTVV.

This chain uses TRBV5-5 with TRBJ1-2; D is uncertain. Germline V gene data show CDR1 as SGHKS and CDR2 as YYEKEE (reference sequence). The germline V and J ends were trimmed by 4 bases and 4 bases, with 11 bases remaining between them. The CDR3 has 13 amino acids. CDR3 in amino acids: CASSQQDFYGYTF. The CDR3 DNA is TGTGCCAGCAGCCAACAAGATTTCTATGGCTACACCTTC.

V and J are TRBV9 and TRBJ2-3, with TRBD2 identical over 9 bases. Germline-derived CDR1 and CDR2 are SGDLS and YYNGEE. The V segment lost 4 bases and the J segment 2 bases; nucleotides outside the gene matches: 8. The CDR3 has 16 residues. CDR3 protein: CASSIRGGGATDTQYF. The DNA for the CDR3 is TGTGCCAGCAGCATAAGAGGCGGGGGGGCCACAGATACGCAGTATTTT.

The V gene is TRBV2, the J gene TRBJ1-1; 7 positions agree with TRBD1. The germline V gene has CDR1 SNHLY and CDR2 FYNNEI. Trimming took 0 bases from V and 5 from J; bases not matched to a gene: 9. CDR3 length equals 16 residues. CDR3 coding DNA: TGTGCCAGCAGTGAAGCAGGGGGCGAGGTCAGGACTGAAGCTTTCTTT. Amino acids: CASSEAGGEVRTEAFF.

The chain uses TRBV19 and TRBJ2-1, with D possibly being TRBD1 (5 bases). V lost 5 bases, J lost 2 bases, and 13 bases lay in between. Germline loops: CDR1 LNHDA, CDR2 SQIVND (reference sequence). The CDR3 runs 15 residues. The CDR3 DNA sequence: TGTGCCAGTAGTCCACAGGACGGAGCCTACAATGAGCAGTTCTTC. This encodes CASSPQDGAYNEQFF.

This clone was recorded once. CDR3: CASSQRSGGYTF. The DNA for the CDR3 is TGTGCCAGCAGTCAGAGGTCGGGAGGCTACACCTTC. The chain combines TRBV12-3 or TRBV12-4 with TRBJ1-2; D is undetermined. This CDR3 has 12 amino acids. Trimming shortened V by 5 bases and J by 8 bases, and 12 bases separated the two germline ends.

The chain links TRBV18 to TRBJ2-7; tentative D call: TRBD2 (5 bases). The V end was cut by 2 bases, the J end by 0 bases, with 14 bases between. Germline lookup yields CDR1 KGHSH and CDR2 LQKENI. The length of the CDR3 is 16 residues. In nucleotides, the CDR3 is TGTGCCAGCTCACCAGCCGGGATGGGGAGCTCCTACGAGCAGTACTTC. Translating gives CASSPAGMGSSYEQYF.

This clone has just a few counts. The chain recombines TRBV5-1 with TRBJ2-1; 14 nucleotides line up with TRBD2. Trimming took 4 bases from V and 7 from J; bases not matched to a gene: 7. This CDR3 comprises 16 residues. CDR1 is SGHRS and CDR2 is YFSETQ in the germline V gene. The CDR3 bases are TGCGCCAGCAGCCCTGGGACTAGCGGGAGTGGGAATGAGCAGTTCTTC. Translation gives CASSPGTSGSGNEQFF. Based on the CDR3 plus reference TRBV5-1 and TRBJ2-1, the full variable domain is KAGVTQTPRYLIKTRGQQVTLSCSPISGHRSVSWYQQTPGQGLQFLFEYFSETQRNKGNFPGRFSGRQFSNSRSEMNVSTLELGDSALYLCASSPGTSGSGNEQFFGPGTRLTVL.

The chain combines TRBV7-2 with TRBJ1-4; D is unresolved. V lost 1 base to trimming and J lost 4 bases, with 13 bases between them. From germline, CDR1 is SGHTA and CDR2 FQGNSA. CDR3 length equals 16 residues. The DNA for the CDR3 is TGTGCCAGCAGCTTAGGGTCGGGGTTTCTTAATGAAAAACTGTTTTTT. Residues: CASSLGSGFLNEKLFF.

The chain carries TRBV11-2 and TRBJ1-2, with D maybe TRBD1 (5 bases). The CDR3 runs 14 residues. V was shortened by 1 base and J by 8 bases, with 14 bases between the two germline ends. CDR1 SGHAT and CDR2 FQNNGV come from the germline V gene. CDR3 amino acids: CASSLGSGSGGYTF. The DNA of the CDR3 is TGTGCCAGCAGCTTAGGTTCAGGGTCGGGCGGCTACACCTTC.

This chain uses TRBV7-2 with TRBJ1-2, with D unclear. Germline V gives CDR1 SGHTA, CDR2 FQGNSA. The CDR3 extends over 12 amino acids. V gave up 6 bases and J gave up 0 bases, with 5 bases separating them. The CDR3 DNA is TGTGCCAGCAGTACATCTAACTATGGCTACACCTTC. Translation: CASSTSNYGYTF. Full variable domain (outside the CDR3, taken from reference TRBV7-2 and TRBJ1-2): GAGVSQSPSNKVTEKGKDVELRCDPISGHTALYWYRQSLGQGLEFLIYFQGNSAPDKSGLPSDRFSAERTGGSVSTLTIQRTQQEDSAVYLCASSTSNYGYTFGSGTRLTVV.

The J gene is TRBJ1-2, the V gene TRBV4-2; TRBD1 aligns across 7 bases. There are 16 residues in the CDR3. Losses at the gene ends were 4 bases for V and 7 bases for J; bases not matched to a gene: 15. Germline CDR1 reads LGHNA; CDR2 reads YNFKEQ. The CDR3 here is CASSPATGSSDGGYTF. The CDR3 DNA follows: TGTGCCAGCAGCCCGGCGACAGGGTCTTCCGATGGTGGCTACACCTTC.

The J gene is TRBJ1-4, the V gene TRBV5-1; D might be TRBD1 (6 bases). Per the germline V gene, CDR1 is SGHRS and CDR2 is YFSETQ. V was cut by 1 base and J by 7 bases, with 14 bases left in between. The CDR3 runs to 15 residues. As DNA, the CDR3 is TGCGCCAGCAGCTTGATGGACAGTCTCTCTGAAAAACTGTTTTTT. Translated: CASSLMDSLSEKLFF.